This TCR beta chain derives from a study of T-cell memory formation after mild COVID-19. 5'RACE primed from the constant segment yielded TCR alpha and TCR beta cDNA libraries bearing sample barcodes and UMIs. TCRdb recomputed calls from the 5' RACE reads with MiXCR, one row per CDR3 protein. The sample includes around 530,000 distinct CDR3 sequences, roughly 21% of them seen just once. General study findings and limits: In pre-infection memory, a portion of responding clones appeared, which suggested that cross-reactive memory joined.

V was clipped by 4 bases and J by 6 bases, with 23 bases between them. The V gene's germline CDR1 is SGHDT and CDR2 YYEEEE. This CDR3 region has 16 residues. This clonotype was seen only a few times. Antigen specificity is unknown. Sequencing was performed on PBMCs or a T cell subset sorted from them (not recorded which). The chain uses TRBV5-6 and TRBJ2-7, with a tentative D call TRBD2 (6 bases). The origin of this receptor is an adult woman who had mild COVID-19 (a few samples of this study predate the infection). Cell type and time point are not known. The CDR3 nucleotides read TGTGCCAGCAGCCCCCGGATGACGGGAGAGACGGCCGAGCAGTACTTC. It encodes CASSPRMTGETAEQYF.